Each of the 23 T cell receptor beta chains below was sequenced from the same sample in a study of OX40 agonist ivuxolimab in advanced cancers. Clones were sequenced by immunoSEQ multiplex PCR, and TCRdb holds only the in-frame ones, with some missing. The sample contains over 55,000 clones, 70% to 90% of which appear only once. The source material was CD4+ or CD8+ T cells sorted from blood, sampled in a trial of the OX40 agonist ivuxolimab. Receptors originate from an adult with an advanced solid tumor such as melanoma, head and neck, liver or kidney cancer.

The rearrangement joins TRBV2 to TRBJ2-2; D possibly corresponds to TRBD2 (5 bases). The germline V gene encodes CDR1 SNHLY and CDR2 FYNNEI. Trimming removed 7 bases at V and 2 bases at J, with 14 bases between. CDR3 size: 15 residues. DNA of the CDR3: TGTGCCAGCATTCCACAAAGCGGAAACACCGGGGAGCTGTTTTTT. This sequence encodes CASIPQSGNTGELFF.

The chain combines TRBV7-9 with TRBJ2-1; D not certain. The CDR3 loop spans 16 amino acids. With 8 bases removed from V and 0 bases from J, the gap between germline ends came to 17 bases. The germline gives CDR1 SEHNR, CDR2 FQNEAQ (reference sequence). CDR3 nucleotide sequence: TGTGCCAGCCCGAAATCGGGTCCCCACTCCTACAATGAGCAGTTCTTC. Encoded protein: CASPKSGPHSYNEQFF.

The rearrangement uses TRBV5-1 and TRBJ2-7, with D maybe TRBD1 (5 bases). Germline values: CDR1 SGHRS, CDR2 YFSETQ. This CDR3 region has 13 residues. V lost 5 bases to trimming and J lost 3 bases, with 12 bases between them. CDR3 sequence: CASSQGNFYEQYF. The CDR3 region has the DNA TGCGCCAGCAGTCAGGGTAACTTCTACGAGCAGTACTTC.

The CDR3 sequence: CASKPHRRENYGYTF. The CDR3 DNA follows: TGTGCCAGCAAGCCCCACCGACGGGAGAACTATGGCTACACCTTC. The V and J genes are TRBV6-6 and TRBJ1-2, with unresolved D. Germline-derived CDR1 and CDR2 are MNHNY and SVGAGI (reference sequence). The CDR3 is made up of 15 amino acids. The ends were cut back, 7 bases at V and 2 bases at J, with 17 bases in the middle.

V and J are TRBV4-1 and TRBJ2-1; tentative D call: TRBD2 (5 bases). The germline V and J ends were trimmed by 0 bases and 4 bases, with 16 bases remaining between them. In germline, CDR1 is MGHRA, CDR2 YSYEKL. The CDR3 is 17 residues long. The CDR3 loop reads CASSQERSLVRYNEQFF. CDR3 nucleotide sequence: TGCGCCAGCAGCCAAGAACGGTCACTAGTACGGTACAATGAGCAGTTCTTC.

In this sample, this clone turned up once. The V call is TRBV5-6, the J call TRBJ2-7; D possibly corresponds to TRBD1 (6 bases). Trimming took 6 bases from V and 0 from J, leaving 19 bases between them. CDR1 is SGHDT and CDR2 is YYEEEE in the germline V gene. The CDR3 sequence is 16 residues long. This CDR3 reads CASMGRGRQSSYEQYF. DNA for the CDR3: TGTGCCAGCATGGGCAGGGGACGACAATCCTCCTACGAGCAGTACTTC.

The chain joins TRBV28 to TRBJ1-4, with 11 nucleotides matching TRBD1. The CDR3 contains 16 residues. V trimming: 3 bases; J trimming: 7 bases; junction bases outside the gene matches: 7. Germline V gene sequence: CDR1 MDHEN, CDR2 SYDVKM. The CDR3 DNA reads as TGTGCCAGCAGTTTGCAGCCCGGGACAGGGGGTGAAAAACTGTTTTTT. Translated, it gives CASSLQPGTGGEKLFF.

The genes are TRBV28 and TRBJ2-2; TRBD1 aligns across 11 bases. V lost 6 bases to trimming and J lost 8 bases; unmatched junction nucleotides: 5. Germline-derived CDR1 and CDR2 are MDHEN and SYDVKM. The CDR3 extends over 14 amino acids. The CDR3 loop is CASRGQGVSGELFF. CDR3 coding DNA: TGTGCCAGCAGGGGACAGGGGGTGTCGGGGGAGCTGTTTTTT.

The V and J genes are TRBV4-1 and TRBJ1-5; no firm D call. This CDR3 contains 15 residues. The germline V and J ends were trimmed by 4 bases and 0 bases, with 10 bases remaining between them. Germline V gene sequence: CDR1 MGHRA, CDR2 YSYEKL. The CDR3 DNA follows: TGCGCCAGCAGCCCGGACGGAAATAGCAATCAGCCCCAGCATTTT. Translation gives CASSPDGNSNQPQHF.

The CDR3 DNA follows: TGTGCCAGCAGTCACTCCTACGAGCAGTACTTC. This translates into CASSHSYEQYF. This chain joins TRBV14 and TRBJ2-7; no definite D call. Per the germline V gene, CDR1 is SGHDN and CDR2 is FVKESK. Trimming stripped 6 bases from V and 0 bases from J, with 3 bases between. The CDR3 extends over 11 amino acids.

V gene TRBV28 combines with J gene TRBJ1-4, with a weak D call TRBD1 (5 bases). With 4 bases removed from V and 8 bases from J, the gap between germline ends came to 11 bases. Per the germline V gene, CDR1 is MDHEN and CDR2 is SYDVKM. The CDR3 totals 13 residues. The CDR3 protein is CASSSGGSEKLFF. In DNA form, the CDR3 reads TGTGCCAGCAGTTCTGGGGGATCGGAAAAACTGTTTTTT.

The CDR3 reads CASSLQGQGAYEQYF. Here the CDR3 DNA reads TGCGCCAGCAGCTTGCAAGGACAGGGGGCCTACGAGCAGTACTTC. The gene calls are TRBV5-1 and TRBJ2-7, with 10 bases matching TRBD1. The CDR3 consists of 15 residues. Germline values: CDR1 SGHRS, CDR2 YFSETQ. After removal of 1 base from V and 2 bases from J, the junction contained 3 bases not matched to a gene.

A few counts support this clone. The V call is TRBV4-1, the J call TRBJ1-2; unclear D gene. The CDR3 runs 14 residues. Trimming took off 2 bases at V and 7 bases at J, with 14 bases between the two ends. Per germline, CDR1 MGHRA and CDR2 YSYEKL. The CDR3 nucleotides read TGCGCCAGCAGCCAAACGGTCCTGTGGCGTGGCTACACCTTC. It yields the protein CASSQTVLWRGYTF.

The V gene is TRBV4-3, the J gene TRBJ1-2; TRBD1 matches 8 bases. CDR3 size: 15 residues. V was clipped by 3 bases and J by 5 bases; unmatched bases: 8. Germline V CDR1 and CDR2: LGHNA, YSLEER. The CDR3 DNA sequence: TGCGCCAGCAGCCAGGGACAGGTCGGAGGTTATGGCTACACCTTC. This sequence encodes CASSQGQVGGYGYTF.

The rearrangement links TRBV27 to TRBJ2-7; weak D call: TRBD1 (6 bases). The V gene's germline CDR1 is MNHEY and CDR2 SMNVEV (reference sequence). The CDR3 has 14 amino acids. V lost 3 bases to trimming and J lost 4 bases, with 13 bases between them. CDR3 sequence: CASSFSPGAYEQYF. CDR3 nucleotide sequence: TGTGCCAGCAGTTTCTCTCCAGGGGCTTACGAGCAGTACTTC.

As DNA, the CDR3 is TGCGCCAGCAGCTTAGCTAGCGGGGCCAACACAGATACGCAGTATTTT. It translates to CASSLASGANTDTQYF. V usage is TRBV5-1 and J usage is TRBJ2-3, with TRBD2 matching over 9 bases. Unmatched junction bases numbered 6, after V lost 2 bases and J lost 2 bases. This CDR3 is 16 amino acids long. Per the germline V gene, CDR1 is SGHRS and CDR2 is YFSETQ.

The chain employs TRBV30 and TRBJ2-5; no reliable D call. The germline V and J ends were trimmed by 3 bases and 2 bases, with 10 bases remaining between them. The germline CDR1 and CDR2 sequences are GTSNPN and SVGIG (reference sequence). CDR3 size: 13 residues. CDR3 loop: CAWSVGIQETQYF. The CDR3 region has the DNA TGTGCCTGGAGCGTGGGGATACAAGAGACCCAGTACTTC.

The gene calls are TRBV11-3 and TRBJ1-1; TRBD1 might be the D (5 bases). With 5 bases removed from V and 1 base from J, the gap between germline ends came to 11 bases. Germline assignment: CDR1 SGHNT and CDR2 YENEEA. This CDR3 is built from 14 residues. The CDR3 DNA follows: TGTGCCAGCAGCGGTGCCCAGGGGAACACTGAAGCTTTCTTT. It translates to CASSGAQGNTEAFF.

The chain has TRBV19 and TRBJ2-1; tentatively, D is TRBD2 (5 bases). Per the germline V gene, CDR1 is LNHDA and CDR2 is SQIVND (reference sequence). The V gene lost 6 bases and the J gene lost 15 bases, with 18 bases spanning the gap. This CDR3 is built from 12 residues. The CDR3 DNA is TGTGCCAGTAGACTAGAAGGGCGGTCTTTGTTCTTC. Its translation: CASRLEGRSLFF.

DNA of the CDR3: TGTGCCAGCAGCTTAGGAGGACAGGGGGCGCGGGAGACCCAGTACTTC. Its protein is CASSLGGQGARETQYF. The V and J genes are TRBV7-2 and TRBJ2-5; 11 bases are a match to TRBD1. Trimming took 1 base from V and 5 from J; bases not matched to a gene: 6. The CDR3 totals 16 residues. Germline V gene data show CDR1 as SGHTA and CDR2 as FQGNSA.

The CDR3 spells CASSEWGVQPQHF. The CDR3 DNA sequence: TGCGCCAGCAGTGAATGGGGAGTTCAGCCCCAGCATTTT. The chain couples TRBV10-2 to TRBJ1-5; no clear D. V was trimmed by 3 bases and J by 6 bases, leaving 9 bases between them. Germline V gene data show CDR1 as WSHSY and CDR2 as SAAADI. The CDR3 spans 13 residues.

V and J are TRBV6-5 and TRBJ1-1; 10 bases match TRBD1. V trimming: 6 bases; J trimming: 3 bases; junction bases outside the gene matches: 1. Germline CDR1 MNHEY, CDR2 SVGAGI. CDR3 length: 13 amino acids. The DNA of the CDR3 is TGTGCCAGCAGGGGGACAGGGGACACTGAAGCTTTCTTT. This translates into CASRGTGDTEAFF.

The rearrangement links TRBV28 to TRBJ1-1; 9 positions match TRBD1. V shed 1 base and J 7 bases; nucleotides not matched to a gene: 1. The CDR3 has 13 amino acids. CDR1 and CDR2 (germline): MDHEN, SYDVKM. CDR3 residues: CASSLYRGREAFF. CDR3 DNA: TGTGCCAGCAGTTTATACAGGGGGCGTGAAGCTTTCTTT.